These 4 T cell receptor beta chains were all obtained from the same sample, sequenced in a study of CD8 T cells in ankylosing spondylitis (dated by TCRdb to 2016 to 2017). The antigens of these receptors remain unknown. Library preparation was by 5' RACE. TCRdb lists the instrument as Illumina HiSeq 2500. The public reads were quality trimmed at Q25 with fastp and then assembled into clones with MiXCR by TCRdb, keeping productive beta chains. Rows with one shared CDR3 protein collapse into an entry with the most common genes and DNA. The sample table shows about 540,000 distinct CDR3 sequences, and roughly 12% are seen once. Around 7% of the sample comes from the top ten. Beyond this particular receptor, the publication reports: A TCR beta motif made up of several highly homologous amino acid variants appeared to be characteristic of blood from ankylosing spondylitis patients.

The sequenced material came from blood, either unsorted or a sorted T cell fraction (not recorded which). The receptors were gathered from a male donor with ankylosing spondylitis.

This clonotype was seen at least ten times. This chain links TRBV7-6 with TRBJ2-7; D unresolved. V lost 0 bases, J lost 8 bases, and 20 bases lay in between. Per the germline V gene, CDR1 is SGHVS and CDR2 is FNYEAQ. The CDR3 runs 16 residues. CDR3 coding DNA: TGTGCCAGCAGCTTAGCGTTGTCTGGGCCTACCCTTAAGCAGTACTTC. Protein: CASSLALSGPTLKQYF.

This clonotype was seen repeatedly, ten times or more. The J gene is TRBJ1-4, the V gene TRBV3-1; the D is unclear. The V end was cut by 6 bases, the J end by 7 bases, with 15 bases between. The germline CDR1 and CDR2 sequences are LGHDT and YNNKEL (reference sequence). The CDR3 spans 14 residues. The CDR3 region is CASSFDPSSEKLFF. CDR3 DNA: TGTGCCAGCAGTTTCGACCCCTCGAGTGAAAAACTGTTTTTT.

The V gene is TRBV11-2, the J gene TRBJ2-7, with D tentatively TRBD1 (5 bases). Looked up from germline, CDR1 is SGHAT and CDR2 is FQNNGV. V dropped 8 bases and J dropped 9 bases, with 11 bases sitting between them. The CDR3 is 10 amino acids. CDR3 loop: CASAGLRQYF. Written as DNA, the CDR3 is TGTGCCAGCGCAGGGTTAAGGCAGTACTTC.

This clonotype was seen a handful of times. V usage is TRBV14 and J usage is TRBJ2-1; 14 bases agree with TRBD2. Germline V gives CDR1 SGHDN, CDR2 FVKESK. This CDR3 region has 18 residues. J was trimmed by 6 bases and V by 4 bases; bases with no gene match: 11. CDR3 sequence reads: CASSLKTSGRALSNEQFF. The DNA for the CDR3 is TGTGCCAGCAGCCTGAAGACTAGCGGGAGGGCCTTGAGCAATGAGCAGTTCTTC.